One and the same sample provided the 32 T cell receptor beta chains below, sequenced in a study of T cell responses to AZD1222 COVID-19 vaccine. TCRdb keeps only in-frame clones here, not all; method: immunoSEQ multiplex PCR. The sample includes some 120,000 clones, approximately 90% seen only once; the top ten take roughly 12%. Material: peripheral blood, obtained on day 0 of AZD1222 vaccination. The receptor source for this set is an adult in good health.

This chain connects TRBV28 to TRBJ1-6; D not resolved. Trimming left V 3 bases short and J 9 bases short, with 15 bases between. This CDR3 region has 15 residues. Germline loops: CDR1 MDHEN, CDR2 SYDVKM. The CDR3 nucleotides are TGTGCCAGCAGTTTCGCGGGGTTAGCAGGTTCACCCCTCCACTTT. Amino acid sequence: CASSFAGLAGSPLHF.

The chain links TRBV11-3 to TRBJ2-2; the D gene is possibly TRBD1 (6 bases). Trimming took off 5 bases at V and 5 bases at J, with 15 bases between the two ends. Germline V CDR1 and CDR2: SGHNT, YENEEA. The CDR3 covers 15 residues. The CDR3 DNA sequence: TGTGCCAGCAGCCCATTGCCAGGGGCGACCGGGGAGCTGTTTTTT. Translating gives CASSPLPGATGELFF.

A few counts support this clone. V gene TRBV6-2 or TRBV6-3 combines with J gene TRBJ2-7; TRBD2 agrees at 11 bases. This CDR3 region has 15 residues. Trimming removed 2 bases from V and 6 bases from J; junction bases left unmatched: 6. Germline lookup yields CDR1 MNHEY and CDR2 SVGEGT. The CDR3 reads CASSYVLAGGPEQYF. DNA for the CDR3: TGTGCCAGCAGTTACGTCCTAGCGGGAGGTCCCGAGCAGTACTTC.

The V call is TRBV6-1, the J call TRBJ2-1; the match to TRBD2 covers 8 bases. Looked up from germline, CDR1 is MNHNS and CDR2 is SASEGT. V dropped 2 bases and J dropped 3; count of bases not matched to a gene: 9. The CDR3 totals 17 residues. CDR3 in amino acids: CASSERLSGGNYNEQFF. The CDR3 region has the DNA TGTGCCAGCAGTGAACGTCTCTCGGGGGGGAACTACAATGAGCAGTTCTTC.

V is TRBV30 and J is TRBJ1-3; D call uncertain. Germline V gene data show CDR1 as GTSNPN and CDR2 as SVGIG (reference sequence). This CDR3 comprises 18 residues. Trimming removed 3 bases from V and 0 bases from J, with 21 bases in between. DNA of the CDR3: TGTGCCTGGAGAACCTCGAGGCTGGACGGACCCTCTGGAAACACCATATATTTT. Protein sequence: CAWRTSRLDGPSGNTIYF.

The rearrangement links TRBV30 to TRBJ1-4; D might be TRBD1 (6 bases). The CDR3 has 15 amino acids. Per germline, CDR1 GTSNPN and CDR2 SVGIG (reference sequence). V dropped 0 bases and J dropped 7 bases, with 15 bases sitting between them. CDR3 in amino acids: CAWSVVHGGAEKLFF. The CDR3 DNA sequence: TGTGCCTGGAGTGTCGTTCATGGGGGGGCTGAAAAACTGTTTTTT. Using reference TRBV30 and TRBJ1-4 for the parts outside the CDR3, the full variable domain is SQTIHQWPATLVQPVGSPLSLECTVEGTSNPNLYWYRQAAGRGLQLLFYSVGIGQISSEVPQNLSASRPQDRQFILSSKKLLLSDSGFYLCAWSVVHGGAEKLFFGSGTQLSVL.

The V and J genes are TRBV29-1 and TRBJ2-1; TRBD2 agrees at 15 bases. The CDR3 has 16 amino acids. The junction had 3 bases not matched to a gene; V was cut back by 2 bases and J by 4 bases. CDR1 and CDR2 (germline): SQVTM, ANQGSEA. This CDR3 is CSVEWTSGRVYNEQFF. The DNA of the CDR3 is TGCAGCGTTGAATGGACTAGCGGGAGGGTTTACAATGAGCAGTTCTTC.

The V call is TRBV14, the J call TRBJ1-1; 8 bases align to TRBD1. J gave up 8 bases and V 5 bases, and 4 bases lay outside the gene matches. CDR3 length equals 12 residues. Germline V gene lookup returns CDR1 SGHDN and CDR2 FVKESK. The CDR3 sequence is CASSGRDREAFF. The CDR3 DNA reads TGTGCCAGCAGCGGCCGGGACAGGGAAGCTTTCTTT.

The chain couples TRBV11-2 to TRBJ2-7; 10 bases are shared with TRBD2. The CDR3 has 17 residues. Germline V CDR1 and CDR2: SGHAT, FQNNGV. The V segment lost 5 bases and the J segment 1 base; nucleotides outside the gene matches: 11. DNA for the CDR3: TGTGCCAGCAGCGGGACTGCTAGCGGGAGATCTTCCTACGAGCAGTACTTC. Translation gives CASSGTASGRSSYEQYF.

This rearrangement joins TRBV28 to TRBJ2-1; 8 nucleotides match TRBD2. Trimming cost V 8 bases and J 12 bases; bases outside gene matches: 21. This CDR3 spans 16 amino acids. Germline CDR1 reads MDHEN; CDR2 reads SYDVKM. CDR3 region: CASSSNSGTRSSTQFF. CDR3 sequence (DNA): TGTGCCAGCTCGAGTAACAGCGGGACTAGGTCGTCAACGCAGTTCTTC.

This clone has only one observation. The V and J genes are TRBV7-2 and TRBJ1-4; D remains ambiguous. Germline assignment: CDR1 SGHTA and CDR2 FQGNSA. CDR3 length: 11 amino acids. The V gene lost 11 bases and the J gene lost 8 bases, with 12 bases spanning the gap. The CDR3 is CASSRGEKLFF. The CDR3 nucleotides are TGTGCCTCATCCCGTGGAGAAAAACTGTTTTTT.

The V call is TRBV28, the J call TRBJ2-7; TRBD2 matches 14 bases. V was pared by 8 bases and J by 2 bases, with 8 bases of the junction left unmatched. CDR3 length: 16 amino acids. CDR1 is MDHEN, CDR2 SYDVKM, per germline. The CDR3 reads CASGGTSGSGAYEQYF. The CDR3 DNA reads TGTGCCAGCGGTGGGACTAGCGGGAGTGGAGCCTACGAGCAGTACTTC.

The chain has TRBV2 and TRBJ2-5, with TRBD2 matching 11 bases. The germline gives CDR1 SNHLY, CDR2 FYNNEI. V lost 1 base to trimming and J lost 2 bases; unmatched junction nucleotides: 3. The CDR3 is 16 amino acids. This CDR3 is CASSEGLAGGQETQYF. Written as DNA, the CDR3 is TGTGCCAGCAGTGAAGGCCTAGCGGGAGGACAAGAGACCCAGTACTTC.

The rearrangement links TRBV7-6 to TRBJ2-1; 9 bases agree with TRBD2. The CDR3 extends over 16 amino acids. The V gene end was trimmed by 5 bases and the J gene end by 6 bases; junction bases not matched to a gene: 11. Germline V gene data show CDR1 as SGHVS and CDR2 as FNYEAQ. Here the CDR3 DNA reads TGTGCCAGCAGCCCATACTCTGGCGGGAGGGCCAATGAGCAGTTCTTC. It encodes CASSPYSGGRANEQFF.

The chain recombines TRBV5-6 with TRBJ1-2; 9 nucleotides agree with TRBD1. The CDR3 covers 15 residues. Losses at the gene ends were 4 bases for V and 2 bases for J; bases not matched to a gene: 6. Germline loops: CDR1 SGHDT, CDR2 YYEEEE. The CDR3 protein is CASSPEGTGNYGYTF. The DNA for the CDR3 is TGTGCCAGCAGCCCGGAGGGGACAGGGAACTATGGCTACACCTTC.

This sequence joins TRBV5-1 and TRBJ1-1, with D maybe TRBD1 (5 bases). CDR1 SGHRS and CDR2 YFSETQ come from the germline V gene. V dropped 6 bases and J dropped 3 bases, with 12 bases sitting between them. The CDR3 totals 13 residues. CDR3 region: CASTGQGDTEAFF. The CDR3 DNA sequence: TGCGCCAGCACTGGGCAAGGGGACACTGAAGCTTTCTTT. Full variable domain (missing parts from reference TRBV5-1 and TRBJ1-1): KAGVTQTPRYLIKTRGQQVTLSCSPISGHRSVSWYQQTPGQGLQFLFEYFSETQRNKGNFPGRFSGRQFSNSRSEMNVSTLELGDSALYLCASTGQGDTEAFFGQGTRLTVV.

The chain carries TRBV5-6 and TRBJ1-3, with D maybe TRBD1 (5 bases). The CDR3 is 12 amino acids. V was shortened by 4 bases and J by 16 bases, with 18 bases between the two germline ends. CDR1 is SGHDT and CDR2 is YYEEEE in the germline V gene. In nucleotides, the CDR3 is TGTGCCAGCAGCCCCATCCGAGGGGATCGGTATTTT. Residues: CASSPIRGDRYF. The full variable domain, completed using reference TRBV5-6 and TRBJ1-3, is DAGVTQSPTHLIKTRGQQVTLRCSPKSGHDTVSWYQQALGQGPQFIFQYYEEEERQRGNFPDRFSGHQFPNYSSELNVNALLLGDSALYLCASSPIRGDRYFGEGSWLTVV.

V gene TRBV18 combines with J gene TRBJ2-1; possibly TRBD2 for D (5 bases). The CDR3 runs to 15 residues. Germline CDR1 KGHSH, CDR2 LQKENI. Trimming pared 1 base from V and 7 bases from J, leaving 14 bases between. In nucleotides, the CDR3 is TGTGCCAGCTCACCACTTCCGCCGACGGGGAATGAGCAGTTCTTC. Amino acids: CASSPLPPTGNEQFF.

The V gene is TRBV5-4, the J gene TRBJ2-1, with D maybe TRBD2 (6 bases). CDR3 length: 16 residues. From germline, CDR1 is SGHNT and CDR2 YYREEE (reference sequence). V lost 6 bases to trimming and J lost 0 bases, with 16 bases between them. CDR3 coding DNA: TGTGCCAGCACCCGAGGGGAGGCGAGCTCCTACAATGAGCAGTTCTTC. Its translation: CASTRGEASSYNEQFF.

V is TRBV12-3 or TRBV12-4 and J is TRBJ1-2; D remains unclear. The CDR3 length is 13 residues. Deletions cut 3 bases from V and 7 bases from J, with 12 bases between. DNA of the CDR3: TGTGCCAGCAGTTTTTTCGTAGAAGCTGGCTACACCTTC. The encoded protein is CASSFFVEAGYTF.

The V gene is TRBV6-1, the J gene TRBJ2-7, with TRBD1 as a possible D gene (6 bases). V dropped 1 base and J dropped 3 bases, with 10 bases sitting between them. Looked up from germline, CDR1 is MNHNS and CDR2 is SASEGT. The CDR3 has 14 amino acids. CDR3 amino acids: CASSEGNRDYEQYF. As DNA, the CDR3 is TGTGCCAGCAGTGAAGGAAACAGGGACTACGAGCAGTACTTC.

This clone was seen only once. This chain connects TRBV27 to TRBJ1-2, with 10 bases that match TRBD1. The CDR3 has 15 amino acids. Germline CDR1 and CDR2: MNHEY and SMNVEV (reference sequence). J was trimmed by 5 bases and V by 6 bases; bases with no gene match: 9. The CDR3 DNA is TGTGCCAGCAGCAAACCGGGACAGGGGTCATATGGCTACACCTTC. This codes for CASSKPGQGSYGYTF.

In its sample, this clone was seen once. V is TRBV20-1 and J is TRBJ1-2, with 7 bases identical to TRBD1. From germline, CDR1 is DFQATT and CDR2 SNEGSKA (reference sequence). The CDR3 sequence is 11 residues long. J gave up 12 bases and V 0 bases, and 4 bases lay outside the gene matches. The CDR3 DNA follows: TGCAGTGCTAGAGATGAGGACAGGAACACCTTC. It translates to CSARDEDRNTF.

This sequence joins TRBV29-1 and TRBJ1-1; weak D call: TRBD1 (5 bases). V was shortened by 4 bases and J by 3 bases, with 9 bases between the two germline ends. This CDR3 comprises 12 residues. Germline V CDR1 and CDR2: SQVTM, ANQGSEA. CDR3 loop: CSVGGGDTEAFF. CDR3 nucleotide sequence: TGCAGCGTTGGTGGGGGGGACACTGAAGCTTTCTTT.

J is TRBJ1-2 and V is TRBV18; a weak D match, TRBD1 (5 bases). The CDR3 contains 12 residues. The germline V gene has CDR1 KGHSH and CDR2 LQKENI. V was trimmed by 5 bases and J by 6 bases, leaving 10 bases between them. The CDR3 sequence is CASSGAGDGYTF. CDR3 DNA sequence: TGTGCCAGCTCAGGGGCTGGAGATGGCTACACCTTC.

The V and J genes are TRBV12-2 and TRBJ1-4; the table's TRBD1 call for D was not verified on the DNA. TRBV12-2 is tagged as a pseudogene. This CDR3 region has 16 residues. The CDR3 is CASRRWRQGKLEKLFF. DNA for the CDR3: TGTGCAAGTCGCCGCTGGCGGCAGGGGAAATTGGAAAAACTGTTTTTT.

The table lists this clone with a few counts. The chain employs TRBV14 and TRBJ2-5, with D uncertain. Germline V CDR1 and CDR2: SGHDN, FVKESK. V was trimmed by 1 base and J by 5 bases, leaving 8 bases between them. CDR3 length equals 13 residues. CDR3: CASSQVVGETQYF. CDR3 bases: TGTGCCAGCAGCCAAGTGGTAGGCGAGACCCAGTACTTC.

For this clone: This specimen includes other DNA sequences encoding the same CDR3. The V and J genes are TRBV14 and TRBJ2-7; 11 nucleotides align to TRBD2. CDR1 and CDR2 (germline): SGHDN, FVKESK. V gave up 1 base and J gave up 2 bases; unmatched junction bases: 1. The CDR3 loop spans 15 amino acids. The CDR3 region is CASSQGLAGPYEQYF. DNA for the CDR3: TGTGCCAGCAGCCAAGGACTAGCGGGACCCTACGAGCAGTACTTC.

This clone showed up just a few times. The chain couples TRBV5-8 to TRBJ2-7; 15 nucleotides agree with TRBD2. The CDR3 contains 14 residues. V was clipped by 3 bases and J by 11 bases; unmatched bases: 6. Germline CDR1 is SGHTS and CDR2 is YDEGEE. The chain's CDR3 is CASSSGLAGGGEYF. In DNA form, the CDR3 reads TGTGCCAGCAGCTCGGGACTAGCGGGAGGAGGAGAGTACTTC.

The chain recombines TRBV5-1 with TRBJ2-5; TRBD2 might be the D (5 bases). Trimming left V 5 bases short and J 3 bases short, with 17 bases between. The CDR3 contains 15 residues. Germline loops: CDR1 SGHRS, CDR2 YFSETQ. Here the CDR3 DNA reads TGCGCCAGCAGGGAGGAGCTTGATATAGAAGAGACCCAGTACTTC. This translates into CASREELDIEETQYF.

V gene TRBV15 combines with J gene TRBJ2-5; D perhaps matches TRBD2 (6 bases). The CDR3 is made up of 17 amino acids. V lost 0 bases to trimming and J lost 7 bases, with 21 bases between them. CDR1 is LNHNV, CDR2 YYDKDF, per germline (reference sequence). The chain's CDR3 is CATSRDGASASGATQYF. The CDR3 bases are TGTGCCACCAGCAGAGATGGGGCTAGCGCCTCGGGCGCGACCCAGTACTTC.

To note about this clone: A junction boundary mismatches the germline segment, possibly from a read error. CDR3 DNA: TGTGCTAGCAGCTTAGACTATAATTCACCCCTCCACTTT. It encodes CASSLDYNSPLHF. The chain joins TRBV7-7 to TRBJ1-6; unclear D gene. The germline gives CDR1 SSHAT, CDR2 FNYEAQ (reference sequence). This CDR3 has 13 amino acids. Filled out from reference TRBV7-7 and TRBJ1-6, the complete variable domain reads GAGVSQSPRYKVTKRGQDVTLRCDPISSHATLYWYQQALGQGPEFLTYFNYEAQPDKSGLPSDRFSAERPEGSISTLTIQRTEQRDSAMYRCASSLDYNSPLHFGNGTRLTVT.